Below, 7 T cell receptor beta chains from the same sample are listed, as sequenced in a study of blood T cell repertoires in COVID-19. Produced via immunoSEQ multiplex PCR; TCRdb's table is partial and in-frame only. The sample includes 240,000 or so clones, roughly 80% of them seen just once. The material sequenced was peripheral blood. Receptors were obtained from a woman under 30 with acute or convalescent COVID-19.

Worth noting for this clone: Other DNA variants within this sample encode the same CDR3. The chain carries TRBV30 and TRBJ1-5; possibly TRBD1 for D (5 bases). Per germline, CDR1 GTSNPN and CDR2 SVGIG (reference sequence). The length of the CDR3 is 13 residues. V gave up 3 bases and J gave up 5 bases, with 11 bases separating them. DNA for the CDR3: TGTGCCTGGAGCGTCGGGGGGGATCAGCCCCAGCATTTT. Amino acid sequence: CAWSVGGDQPQHF.

The rearrangement joins TRBV25-1 to TRBJ2-1; TRBD2 agrees at 10 bases. Germline V lookup: CDR1 MGHDK, CDR2 SYGVNS. Trimming removed 1 base from V and 5 bases from J; junction bases left unmatched: 5. This CDR3 has 16 amino acids. DNA of the CDR3: TGTGCCAGCAGTGAATTTTGGCTAGCGGGAGACAATGAGCAGTTCTTC. It yields the protein CASSEFWLAGDNEQFF.

This chain joins TRBV4-1 and TRBJ2-3; TRBD2 is a possible D gene (6 bases). This CDR3 region has 16 residues. Per the germline V gene, CDR1 is MGHRA and CDR2 is YSYEKL. The germline V and J ends were trimmed by 0 bases and 3 bases, with 13 bases remaining between them. The CDR3: CASSQEVRDLTDTQYF. DNA for the CDR3: TGCGCCAGCAGCCAAGAGGTCAGGGACTTAACAGATACGCAGTATTTT.

The V call is TRBV28, the J call TRBJ2-1, with 9 bases lining up with TRBD1. The ends lost 6 bases at V and 10 bases at J; junction bases unmatched: 10. The CDR3 length is 14 residues. Germline V lookup: CDR1 MDHEN, CDR2 SYDVKM. The CDR3 loop is CASSPGQGGREQFF. The DNA for the CDR3 is TGTGCCAGCAGCCCGGGACAGGGAGGCAGGGAGCAGTTCTTC.

The chain is built from TRBV7-9 and TRBJ2-3, with 8 positions matching TRBD2. Unmatched junction bases numbered 10, after V lost 4 bases and J lost 7 bases. This CDR3 region has 15 residues. Germline lookup yields CDR1 SEHNR and CDR2 FQNEAQ (reference sequence). CDR3 bases: TGTGCCAGCAGCTCAAGCGGGAGTTTGGCTAATACGCAGTATTTT. It codes for CASSSSGSLANTQYF.

The chain combines TRBV21-1 with TRBJ1-1; TRBD1 is the table's D call, not checked against the DNA. TRBV21-1 is classified as a pseudogene. The CDR3 runs to 16 residues. The chain's CDR3 is CASSKAVRDRGSEAFF. CDR3 DNA: TGTGCCAGCAGCAAAGCCGTACGAGACAGGGGGTCTGAAGCTTTCTTT.

V is TRBV4-3 and J is TRBJ1-3; 7 bases are a match to TRBD1. The CDR3 totals 14 residues. CDR1 LGHNA and CDR2 YSLEER come from the germline V gene. V shed 4 bases and J 3 bases; nucleotides not matched to a gene: 3. In DNA form, the CDR3 reads TGCGCCAGCAGCCGGGACAGAGATGGAAACACCATATATTTT. Its translation is CASSRDRDGNTIYF.